This T cell receptor beta chain derives from a study of blood T cell repertoires in COVID-19. Study overall: The origin of the acute and convalescent COVID-19 samples was the United States, Italy and Spain. In each case, the material was cDNA or gDNA derived from T cells, B-cell-depleted T cells, or PBMCs.

Authors' analysis steps: It was from reference gene primer amplification that nucleated cell counts were estimated. TCRdb's copy holds only in-frame clones and misses some; the assay was immunoSEQ multiplex PCR. The V and J calls and clone size were taken over from that table, and D and trimming were inferred from the DNA. Seen here are under 150,000 clones, more than 70% observed once, and the top ten hold 2.3%. The V end was cut by 2 bases, the J end by 3 bases, with 14 bases between. Germline V gives CDR1 LGHDT, CDR2 YNNKEL (reference sequence). There are 15 residues in the CDR3. Only one count was recorded for this clone.

The sequencing sample was made of peripheral blood. This chain uses TRBV3-1 (or the pseudogene TRBV3-2) with TRBJ2-7; D is perhaps TRBD2 (6 bases). The clonotype originates from a human donor in a cohort sampled during active COVID-19. In DNA, the CDR3 is TGTGCCAGCAGCCAATGGCCAGGAGGGGTCTACGAGCAGTACTTC. Translation: CASSQWPGGVYEQYF.